The TCR beta chain under discussion was sequenced for a study of CD4 and CD8 cells across lung adenocarcinoma regions. TCRdb re-analysed the PCR reads in MiXCR, keeping a single row per CDR3 protein. Of around 19,000 distinct CDR3 sequences listed, around half are singletons. The patients had localized lung adenocarcinoma, a non-small cell subtype. With V trimmed by 3 bases and J by 0 bases, 8 bases remained unmatched. The CDR3 contains 16 residues. From germline, CDR1 is MRHNA and CDR2 SNTAGT. This clonotype was picked up a small number of times. Sequencing was carried out using CD8+ T cells from the center of a lung tumor. The gene calls are TRBV6-4 and TRBJ2-7; 7 bases line up with TRBD2. This clonotype originated in a female donor with lung adenocarcinoma. The CD4 and CD8 labels of this study may be unreliable. CDR3 region: CASSESSGLSSYEQYF. The CDR3, as DNA: TGTGCCAGCAGTGAGTCTAGCGGACTGAGCTCCTACGAGCAGTACTTC.